The source of this TCR beta chain is a study of T cell responses to AZD1222 COVID-19 vaccine. Clones were read by immunoSEQ multiplex PCR, and TCRdb kept only the in-frame ones, dropping some. Among about 74,000 clones listed, just over 85% were seen once. The ends were cut back, 4 bases at V and 7 bases at J, with 12 bases in the middle. Germline CDR1 is MDHEN and CDR2 is SYDVKM. The CDR3 contains 13 residues. The sequenced sample was peripheral blood, obtained on day 0 of AZD1222 vaccination. V usage is TRBV28 and J usage is TRBJ2-3; D not certain. The clonotype originates from an adult in good health. The CDR3 loop is CASSYNRFNTQYF. The CDR3 DNA sequence: TGTGCCAGCAGTTATAACAGATTTAATACGCAGTATTTT.